The present T cell receptor (beta chain) was sequenced within a study of Tregs in tolerant kidney transplant recipients. On this clone itself: As yet, its antigen is unknown.

The study, taken as a whole, reports: Validation in larger populations is needed because few patients were studied.

The assay was immunoSEQ multiplex PCR, and TCRdb's table has in-frame clones only and misses some. The sample lists under 45,000 clones; roughly 96% were seen once. Trimming removed 0 bases from V and 6 bases from J, with 8 bases in between. CDR1 is SGHNT and CDR2 is YYREEE in the germline V gene (reference sequence). The CDR3 is 13 residues long. Material: Tregs from blood cultured with allogeneic cells. J is TRBJ2-3 and V is TRBV5-4; D is undetermined. The TCR originated in a human donor in good health. CDR3 amino acids: CASSLANGDTQYF. The DNA for the CDR3 is TGTGCCAGCAGCTTGGCCAACGGGGATACGCAGTATTTT. Drawing the rest from reference TRBV5-4 and TRBJ2-3, the complete variable domain is ETGVTQSPTHLIKTRGQQVTLRCSSQSGHNTVSWYQQALGQGPQFIFQYYREEENGRGNFPPRFSGLQFPNYSSELNVNALELDDSALYLCASSLANGDTQYFGPGTRLTVL.